This T cell receptor beta chain derives from a study of Ad26.COV2.S vaccination and SARS-CoV-2 variants. Some clones are missing from TCRdb's copy, which holds only in-frame ones; the method was immunoSEQ multiplex PCR. The repertoire includes a few hundred thousand clones, 70% to 90% of them detected once, and approximately 1.9% sits in the top ten. Stated treatment: around 19 received Ad26.COV2.S at low or high dose, single or two shots; several received placebo; per-sample allocation not given. Sampling was done on day 63 after the first vaccine or placebo injection. Germline V gene lookup returns CDR1 LGHDT and CDR2 YNNKEL (reference sequence). There are 14 residues in the CDR3. Trimming shortened V by 4 bases and J by 9 bases, and 19 bases separated the two germline ends.

This clonotype was sampled from a person between 18 and 65 years old who received the Ad26.COV2.S COVID-19 vaccine or a placebo. The starting material was peripheral blood, obtained in a trial of Ad26.COV2.S vaccine versus placebo. The chain combines TRBV3-1 (or the pseudogene TRBV3-2) with TRBJ2-7; D gene uncertain. The CDR3 sequence: CASSPNVGSFWQYF. CDR3 in DNA: TGTGCCAGCAGCCCTAACGTCGGCAGTTTCTGGCAGTACTTC.